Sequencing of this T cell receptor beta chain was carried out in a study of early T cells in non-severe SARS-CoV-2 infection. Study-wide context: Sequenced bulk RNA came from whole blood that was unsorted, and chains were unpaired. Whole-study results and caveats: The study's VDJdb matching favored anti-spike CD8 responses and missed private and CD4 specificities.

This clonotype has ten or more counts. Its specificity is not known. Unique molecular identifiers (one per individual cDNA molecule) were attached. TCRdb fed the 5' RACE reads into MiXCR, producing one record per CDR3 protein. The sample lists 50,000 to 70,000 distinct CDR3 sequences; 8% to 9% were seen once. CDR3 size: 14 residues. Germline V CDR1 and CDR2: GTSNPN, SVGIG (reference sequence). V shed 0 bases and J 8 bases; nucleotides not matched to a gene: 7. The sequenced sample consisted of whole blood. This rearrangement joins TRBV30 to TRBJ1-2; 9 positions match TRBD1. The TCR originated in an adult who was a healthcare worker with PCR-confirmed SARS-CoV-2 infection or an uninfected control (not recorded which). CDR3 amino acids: CAWSVLRQGGGYTF. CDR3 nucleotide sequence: TGTGCCTGGAGTGTATTGCGACAGGGGGGAGGCTACACCTTC.